The sample holds a few counts of the clone carrying this T cell receptor (beta chain). The antigen remains unidentified. Each CDR3 protein is one row after TCRdb ran MiXCR on the reads. The top ten hold 7% to 9% of the sample, which has roughly 640,000 distinct CDR3 sequences, roughly 26% seen once. The V gene's germline CDR1 is MNHEY and CDR2 SVGAGI. This CDR3 is built from 15 residues. J was trimmed by 1 base and V by 5 bases; bases with no gene match: 4. This specimen belongs to a study of T cell repertoires in cytomegalovirus infection. Looking at the study overall: Public TCR beta signatures were indicative of both CMV infection and a matching HLA type. Study-wide findings and caveats: HLA-C-restricted CMV clonotypes gave the most frequent clonotype in two of eight donors.

V usage is TRBV6-5 and J usage is TRBJ2-3; 9 bases fit TRBD1. This TCR was recovered from a human donor in good health (CMV status not recorded). Some clones in this sample may be carry-over from other donors' samples. Material for sequencing was CD8+ T cells from PBMCs. Here the CDR3 reads CASSPRTGGTDTQYF. For the CDR3, the DNA is TGTGCCAGCAGTCCTCGGACAGGGGGCACAGATACGCAGTATTTT.